This T cell receptor beta chain was retrieved from a study of blood T cell repertoires in COVID-19. Generated by immunoSEQ multiplex PCR, the TCRdb table keeps only in-frame clones and is missing some. The sample has roughly 200,000 clones; 82% are singletons. Germline assignment: CDR1 SGHNT and CDR2 YENEEA. V lost 5 bases and J lost 3, with 20 bases in between. CDR3 length: 16 amino acids. Sequencing was done on a sample of PBMCs or T cells enriched from blood (not recorded which). This TCR was sampled from a woman aged 60-75 years with acute COVID-19. The chain is built from TRBV11-3 and TRBJ2-7, with a weak D call TRBD1 (6 bases). DNA for the CDR3: TGTGCCAGCAGCAAGGGGGAAAGGACAGACGACTACGAGCAGTACTTC. It specifies CASSKGERTDDYEQYF.